The sequence of this TCR beta chain was determined in a study of Ad26.COV2.S vaccination and SARS-CoV-2 variants. The protocol was immunoSEQ multiplex PCR, while the TCRdb copy is restricted to in-frame clones and leaves out a portion. The sample records more than 400,000 clones, about 90% being singletons. This clone was seen more than once but under ten times. Treatment indicated: 15 to 20 received Ad26.COV2.S at low or high dose, single or two shots; 5 received placebo; per-sample allocation not given. Collection of samples fell on day 63 after the first vaccine or placebo injection. The germline gives CDR1 SGHVS, CDR2 FNYEAQ. J was trimmed by 7 bases and V by 1 base; bases with no gene match: 7. The CDR3 runs to 16 residues.

The chain carries TRBV7-6 and TRBJ1-6; 7 positions agree with TRBD1. Here the sequenced sample was peripheral blood, taken in a trial of Ad26.COV2.S vaccine versus placebo. The receptor was isolated from a person aged 18 to 59 who received the Ad26.COV2.S COVID-19 vaccine or a placebo. In DNA, the CDR3 is TGTGCCAGCAGCTTAGTGGGGACAGACCCCAATTCACCCCTCCACTTT. Amino acid sequence: CASSLVGTDPNSPLHF.